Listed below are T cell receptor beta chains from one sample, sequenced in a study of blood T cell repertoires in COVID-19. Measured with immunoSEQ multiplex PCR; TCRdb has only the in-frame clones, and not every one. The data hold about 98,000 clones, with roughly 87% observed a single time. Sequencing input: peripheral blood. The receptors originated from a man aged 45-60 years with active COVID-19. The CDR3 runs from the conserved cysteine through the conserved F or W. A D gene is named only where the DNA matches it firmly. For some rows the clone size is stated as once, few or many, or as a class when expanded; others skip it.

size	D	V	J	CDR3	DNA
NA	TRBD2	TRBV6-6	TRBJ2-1	CASSLRSGANNEQFF	TGTGCCAGCAGTTTGCGTAGCGGGGCTAACAATGAGCAGTTCTTC
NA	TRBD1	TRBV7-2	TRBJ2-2	CASSADRPAGELFF	TGTGCCAGCAGCGCGGACAGGCCGGCCGGGGAGCTGTTTTTT
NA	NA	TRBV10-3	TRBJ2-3	CAIRSQGDRTDTQYF	TGTGCCATCAGGTCACAGGGAGATCGCACAGATACGCAGTATTTT
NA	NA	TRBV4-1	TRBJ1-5	CASSQDEAVSNQPQHF	TGCGCCAGCAGCCAAGATGAGGCAGTCAGCAATCAGCCCCAGCATTTT
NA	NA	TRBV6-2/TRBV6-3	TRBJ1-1	CASSYMRGALNTEAFF	TGTGCCAGCAGTTATATGCGGGGGGCATTAAACACTGAAGCTTTCTTT
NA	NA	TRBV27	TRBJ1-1	CASSLARGLNTEAFF	TGTGCCAGCAGTTTAGCGAGAGGACTTAACACTGAAGCTTTCTTT
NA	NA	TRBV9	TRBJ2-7	CASSFGPGQGDEQYF	NA
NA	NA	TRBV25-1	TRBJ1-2	CASSESTNLNYGYTF	TGTGCCAGCAGTGAGTCGACAAACCTTAACTATGGCTACACCTTC
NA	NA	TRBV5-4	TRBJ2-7	CASSLAGVYEQYF	TGTGCCAGCAGCTTGGCAGGGGTCTACGAGCAGTACTTC
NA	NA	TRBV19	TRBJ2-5	CASSPGGGRRETQYF	TGTGCCAGTAGTCCCGGTGGGGGCAGGAGAGAGACCCAGTACTTC
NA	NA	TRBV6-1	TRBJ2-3	CASSERIGTLLTDTQYF	TGTGCCAGCAGTGAACGTATAGGGACACTCCTCACAGATACGCAGTATTTT
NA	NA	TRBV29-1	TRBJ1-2	CSVGGGAVGYGYTF	TGCAGCGTTGGGGGGGGCGCGGTCGGCTATGGCTACACCTTC
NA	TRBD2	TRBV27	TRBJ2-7	CASSPRWGGEQYF	TGTGCCAGCAGTCCTAGGTGGGGGGGCGAGCAGTACTTC
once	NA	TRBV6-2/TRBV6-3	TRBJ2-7	CASSYLRGGEQYF	TGTGCCAGCAGTTACTTGCGGGGCGGCGAGCAGTACTTC